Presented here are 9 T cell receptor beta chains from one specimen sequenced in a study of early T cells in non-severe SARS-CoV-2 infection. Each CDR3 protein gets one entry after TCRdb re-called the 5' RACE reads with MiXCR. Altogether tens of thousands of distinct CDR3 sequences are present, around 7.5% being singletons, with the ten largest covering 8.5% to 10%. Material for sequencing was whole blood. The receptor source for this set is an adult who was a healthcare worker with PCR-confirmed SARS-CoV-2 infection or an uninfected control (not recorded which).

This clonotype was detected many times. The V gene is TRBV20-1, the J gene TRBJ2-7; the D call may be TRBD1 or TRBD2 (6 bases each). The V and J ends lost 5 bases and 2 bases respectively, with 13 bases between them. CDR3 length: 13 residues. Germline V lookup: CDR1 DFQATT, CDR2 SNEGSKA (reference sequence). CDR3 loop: CSARGRSTYEQYF. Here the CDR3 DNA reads TGCAGTGCTCGGGGGCGAAGCACCTACGAGCAGTACTTC.

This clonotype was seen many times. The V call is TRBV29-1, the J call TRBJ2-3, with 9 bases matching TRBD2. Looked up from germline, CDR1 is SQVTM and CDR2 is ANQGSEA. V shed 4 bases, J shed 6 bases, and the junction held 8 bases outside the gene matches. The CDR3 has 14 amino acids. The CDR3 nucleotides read TGCAGCGTTGCCGGAGCGGGGGGCATCGATACGCAGTATTTT. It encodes CSVAGAGGIDTQYF.

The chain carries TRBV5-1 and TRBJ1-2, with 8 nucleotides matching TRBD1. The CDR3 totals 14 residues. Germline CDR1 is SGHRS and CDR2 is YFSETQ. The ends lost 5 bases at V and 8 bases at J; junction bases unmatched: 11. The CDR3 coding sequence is TGCGCCAGCAGAAAAGACAGGGGATACCGCGGCTACACCTTC. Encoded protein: CASRKDRGYRGYTF.

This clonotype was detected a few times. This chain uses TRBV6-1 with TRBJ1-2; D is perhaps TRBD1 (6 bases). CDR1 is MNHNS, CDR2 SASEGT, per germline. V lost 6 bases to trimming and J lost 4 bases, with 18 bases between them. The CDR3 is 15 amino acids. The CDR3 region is CASRDGTNWLYGYTF. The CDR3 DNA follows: TGTGCCAGCAGGGACGGGACAAACTGGCTCTATGGCTACACCTTC.

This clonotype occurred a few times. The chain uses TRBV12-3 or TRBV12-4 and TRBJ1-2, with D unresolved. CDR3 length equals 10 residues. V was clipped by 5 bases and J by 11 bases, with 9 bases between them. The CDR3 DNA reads TGTGCCAGCAGTCCTCTGGTGTACACCTTC. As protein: CASSPLVYTF.

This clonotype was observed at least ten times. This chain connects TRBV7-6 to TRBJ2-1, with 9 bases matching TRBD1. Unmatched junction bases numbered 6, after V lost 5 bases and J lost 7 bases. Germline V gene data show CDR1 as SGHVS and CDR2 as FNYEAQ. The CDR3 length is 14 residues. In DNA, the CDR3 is TGTGCCAGCAGCCCGGACAGGGGAGAGAATGAGCAGTTCTTC. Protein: CASSPDRGENEQFF. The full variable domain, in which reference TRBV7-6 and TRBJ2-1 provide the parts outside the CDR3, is GAGVSQSPRYKVTKRGQDVALRCDPISGHVSLYWYRQALGQGPEFLTYFNYEAQQDKSGLPNDRFSAERPEGSISTLTIQRTEQRDSAMYRCASSPDRGENEQFFGPGTRLTVL.

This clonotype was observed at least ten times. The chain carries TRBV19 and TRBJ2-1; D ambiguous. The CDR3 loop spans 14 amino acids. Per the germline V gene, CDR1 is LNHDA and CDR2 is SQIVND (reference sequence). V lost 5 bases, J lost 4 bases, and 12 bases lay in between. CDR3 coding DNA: TGTGCCAGTAGTGCAACCACAGCTTACAATGAGCAGTTCTTC. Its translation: CASSATTAYNEQFF.

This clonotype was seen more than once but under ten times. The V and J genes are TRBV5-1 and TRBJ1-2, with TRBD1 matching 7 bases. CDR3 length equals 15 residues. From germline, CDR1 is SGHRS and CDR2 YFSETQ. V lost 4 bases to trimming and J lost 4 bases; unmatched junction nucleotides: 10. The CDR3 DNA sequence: TGCGCCAGCAGCAAAGGAGGACAGGACCTCTATGGCTACACCTTC. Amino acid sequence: CASSKGGQDLYGYTF.

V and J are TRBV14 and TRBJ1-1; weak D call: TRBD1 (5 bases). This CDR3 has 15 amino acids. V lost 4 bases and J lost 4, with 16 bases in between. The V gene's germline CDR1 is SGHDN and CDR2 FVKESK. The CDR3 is CASSLQGGGTTEAFF. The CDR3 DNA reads TGTGCCAGCAGCCTCCAAGGTGGGGGAACCACTGAAGCTTTCTTT. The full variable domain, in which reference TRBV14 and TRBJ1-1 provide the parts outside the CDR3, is EAGVTQFPSHSVIEKGQTVTLRCDPISGHDNLYWYRRVMGKEIKFLLHFVKESKQDESGMPNNRFLAERTGGTYSTLKVQPAELEDSGVYFCASSLQGGGTTEAFFGQGTRLTVV.